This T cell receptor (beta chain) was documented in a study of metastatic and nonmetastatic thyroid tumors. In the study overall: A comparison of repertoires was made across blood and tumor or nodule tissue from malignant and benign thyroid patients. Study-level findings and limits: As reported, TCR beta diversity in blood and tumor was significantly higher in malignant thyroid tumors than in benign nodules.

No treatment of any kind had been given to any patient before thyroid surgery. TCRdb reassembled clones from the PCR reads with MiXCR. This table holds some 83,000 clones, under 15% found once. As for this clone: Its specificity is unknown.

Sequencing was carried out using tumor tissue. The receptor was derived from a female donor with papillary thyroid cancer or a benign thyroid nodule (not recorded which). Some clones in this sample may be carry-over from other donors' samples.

DNA for the CDR3: TGCGCCAGCAGCTTGGTAGGGACAGGGGAAAATTCACCCCTCCACTTT. Translating it yields CASSLVGTGENSPLHF. V is TRBV5-1 and J is TRBJ1-6; 10 bases fit TRBD1. After removal of 0 bases from V and 7 bases from J, the junction contained 4 bases not matched to a gene. The germline V gene has CDR1 SGHRS and CDR2 YFSETQ. The CDR3 covers 16 residues. Variable domain in full (rest from reference TRBV5-1 and TRBJ1-6): KAGVTQTPRYLIKTRGQQVTLSCSPISGHRSVSWYQQTPGQGLQFLFEYFSETQRNKGNFPGRFSGRQFSNSRSEMNVSTLELGDSALYLCASSLVGTGENSPLHFGNGTRLTVT.